This T cell receptor (beta chain) is drawn from a study of blood T cell repertoires in COVID-19. Profiling relied on immunoSEQ multiplex PCR, and the TCRdb table lists in-frame clones only, not all of them. The table lists 150,000 to 200,000 clones, around 87% of them singletons, with roughly 0.85% in the top ten. Germline assignment: CDR1 MNHEY and CDR2 SVGAGI. Trimming shortened V by 2 bases and J by 3 bases, and 12 bases separated the two germline ends. The CDR3 length is 15 residues. The sequenced material came from peripheral blood. V and J are TRBV6-5 and TRBJ2-3; tentative D call: TRBD1 (6 bases). The receptor was derived from a woman aged 18-29 years who had recovered from COVID-19. This chain's CDR3 is CASSYGDRHTDTQYF. The CDR3 DNA sequence: TGTGCCAGCAGTTACGGTGACAGGCATACAGATACGCAGTATTTT.